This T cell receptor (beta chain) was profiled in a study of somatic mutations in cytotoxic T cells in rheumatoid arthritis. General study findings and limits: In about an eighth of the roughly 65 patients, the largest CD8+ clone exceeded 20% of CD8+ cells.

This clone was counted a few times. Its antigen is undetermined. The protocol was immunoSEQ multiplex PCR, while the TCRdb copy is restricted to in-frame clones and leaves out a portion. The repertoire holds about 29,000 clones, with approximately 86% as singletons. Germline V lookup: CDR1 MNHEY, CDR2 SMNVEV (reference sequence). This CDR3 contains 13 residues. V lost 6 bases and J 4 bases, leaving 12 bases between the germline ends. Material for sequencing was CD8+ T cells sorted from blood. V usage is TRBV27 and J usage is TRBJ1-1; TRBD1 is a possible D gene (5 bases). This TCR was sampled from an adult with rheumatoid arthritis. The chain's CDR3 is CASRPGLLTEAFF. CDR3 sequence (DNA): TGTGCCAGCAGACCGGGACTTCTCACTGAAGCTTTCTTT.